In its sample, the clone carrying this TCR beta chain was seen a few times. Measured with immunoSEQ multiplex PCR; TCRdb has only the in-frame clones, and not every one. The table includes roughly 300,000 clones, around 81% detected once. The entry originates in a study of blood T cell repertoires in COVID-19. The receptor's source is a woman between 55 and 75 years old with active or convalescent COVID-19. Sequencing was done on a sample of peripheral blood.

The CDR3 loop reads CASSMRGVPLYEQYF. CDR3 DNA: TGTGCCAGTAGTATGCGGGGGGTGCCCCTCTACGAGCAGTACTTC. The genes are TRBV19 and TRBJ2-7, with 8 bases lining up with TRBD2. The CDR3 is made up of 15 amino acids. Germline assignment: CDR1 LNHDA and CDR2 SQIVND (reference sequence). Trimming removed 3 bases from V and 3 bases from J; junction bases left unmatched: 7.